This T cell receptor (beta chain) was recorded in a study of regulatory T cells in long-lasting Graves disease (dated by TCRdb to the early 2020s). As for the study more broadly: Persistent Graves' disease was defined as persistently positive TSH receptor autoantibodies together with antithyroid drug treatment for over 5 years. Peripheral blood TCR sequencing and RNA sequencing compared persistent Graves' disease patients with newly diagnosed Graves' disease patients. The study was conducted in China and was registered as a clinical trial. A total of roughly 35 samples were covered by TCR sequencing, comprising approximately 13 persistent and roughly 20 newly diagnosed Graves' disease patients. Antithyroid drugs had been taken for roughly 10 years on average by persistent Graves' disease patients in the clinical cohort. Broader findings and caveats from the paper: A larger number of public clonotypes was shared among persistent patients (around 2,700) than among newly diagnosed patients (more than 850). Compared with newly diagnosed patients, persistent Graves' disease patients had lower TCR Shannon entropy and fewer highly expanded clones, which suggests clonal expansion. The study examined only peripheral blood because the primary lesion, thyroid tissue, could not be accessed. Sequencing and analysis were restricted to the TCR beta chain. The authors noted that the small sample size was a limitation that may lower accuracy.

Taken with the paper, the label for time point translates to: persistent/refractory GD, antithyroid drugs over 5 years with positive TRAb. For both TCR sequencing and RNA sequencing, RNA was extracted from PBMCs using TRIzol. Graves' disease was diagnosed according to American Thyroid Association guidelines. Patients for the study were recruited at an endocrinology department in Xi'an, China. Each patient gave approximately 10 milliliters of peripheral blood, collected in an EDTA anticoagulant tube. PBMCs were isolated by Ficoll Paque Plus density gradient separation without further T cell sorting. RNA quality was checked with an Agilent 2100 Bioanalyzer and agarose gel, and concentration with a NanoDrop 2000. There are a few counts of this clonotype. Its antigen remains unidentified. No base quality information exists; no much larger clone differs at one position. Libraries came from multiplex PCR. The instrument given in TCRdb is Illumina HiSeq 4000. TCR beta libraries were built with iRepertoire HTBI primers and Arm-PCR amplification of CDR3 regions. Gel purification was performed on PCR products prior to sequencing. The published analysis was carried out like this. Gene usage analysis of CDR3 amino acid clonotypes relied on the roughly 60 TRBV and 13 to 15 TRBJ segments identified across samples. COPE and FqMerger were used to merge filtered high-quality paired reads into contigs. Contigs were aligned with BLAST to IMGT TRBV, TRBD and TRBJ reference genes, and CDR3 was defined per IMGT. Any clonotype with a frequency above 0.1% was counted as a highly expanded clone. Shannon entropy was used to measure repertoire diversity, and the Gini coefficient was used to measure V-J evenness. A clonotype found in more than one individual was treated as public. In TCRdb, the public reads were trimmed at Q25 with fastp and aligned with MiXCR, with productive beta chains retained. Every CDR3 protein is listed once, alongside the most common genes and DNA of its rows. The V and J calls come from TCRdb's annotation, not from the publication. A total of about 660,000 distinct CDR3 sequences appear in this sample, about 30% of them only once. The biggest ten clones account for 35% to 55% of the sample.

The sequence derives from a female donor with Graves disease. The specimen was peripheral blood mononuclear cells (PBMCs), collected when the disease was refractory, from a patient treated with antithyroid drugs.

DNA sequence: TGTGCCAGCAGTTTAGACGGCCGATGGGCTGAAGCTTTCTTT. Translated, it reads CASSLDGRWAEAFF. The rearrangement combines TRBV28 with TRBJ1-1; the D gene remains uncertain. Taken from cysteine to phenylalanine, the CDR3 has 14 residues. Only the CDR3 portion is preserved as DNA: 42 bases, with reading frame beginning at the first base. V is reduced by 2 bases and J by 6 bases, leaving a spacing of 13 bases between them. The germline V gene sets CDR1 to MDHEN and CDR2 to SYDVKM.